This T cell receptor (beta chain) comes out of a study of lung T cells in sarcoidosis with Löfgren's syndrome. Study overall: Bronchoalveolar lavage fluid in sarcoidosis accumulates CD4+ T cells.

As regards this clonotype: Its specificity is unknown.

Study results and caveats: These T cells possibly recognize a putative, unidentified sarcoidosis-associated antigen.

This CDR3 spans 16 amino acids. The germline V and J ends were trimmed by 3 bases and 2 bases, with 13 bases remaining between them. The germline CDR1 and CDR2 sequences are KGHDR and SFDVKD. Each CDR3 protein gets one entry after TCRdb re-called the reads with MiXCR. This table has fewer than 80,000 distinct CDR3 sequences, 20% to 25% appearing once. Material: CD4+ T cells from PBMCs. This receptor was identified in a human donor with sarcoidosis (Löfgren's syndrome or another form), or a control subject (not recorded which). J is TRBJ2-1 and V is TRBV24-1; D may be TRBD1 (6 bases). The CDR3 sequence is CATSDMVGTTYNEQFF. The CDR3 DNA follows: TGTGCCACCAGTGATATGGTTGGGACAACCTACAATGAGCAGTTCTTC.